The entry below gives a single T cell receptor beta chain sequence along with its context. Repertoires were generated with immunoSEQ multiplex PCR, while TCRdb's copy carries only in-frame clones and drops some. The sample yields thousands of clones, 88% seen once. V lost 2 bases, J lost 0 bases, and 4 bases lay in between. From germline, CDR1 is MDHEN and CDR2 SYDVKM. The CDR3 is made up of 13 amino acids. This sample is part of a study of chemoradiotherapy in HPV16-positive cancers. This sequence originates from a human donor with HPV-associated anogenital cancer. The sample was tumor tissue, taken from a patient who underwent chemoradiotherapy. This chain joins TRBV28 and TRBJ1-2; the D is unclear. CDR3 sequence: CASSLTANYGYTF. DNA for the CDR3: TGTGCCAGCAGTTTAACAGCTAACTATGGCTACACCTTC.